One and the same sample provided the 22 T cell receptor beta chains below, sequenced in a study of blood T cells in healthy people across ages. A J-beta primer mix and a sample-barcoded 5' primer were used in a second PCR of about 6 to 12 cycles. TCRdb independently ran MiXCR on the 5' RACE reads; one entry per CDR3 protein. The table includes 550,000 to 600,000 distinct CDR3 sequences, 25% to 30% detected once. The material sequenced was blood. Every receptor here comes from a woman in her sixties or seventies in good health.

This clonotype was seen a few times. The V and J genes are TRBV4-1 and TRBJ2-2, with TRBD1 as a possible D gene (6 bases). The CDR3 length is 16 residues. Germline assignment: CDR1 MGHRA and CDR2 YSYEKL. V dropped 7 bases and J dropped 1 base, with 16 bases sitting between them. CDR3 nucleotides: TGCGCCAGCAACCAGGCTCCGGGACAGAACACCGGGGAGCTGTTTTTT. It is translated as CASNQAPGQNTGELFF.

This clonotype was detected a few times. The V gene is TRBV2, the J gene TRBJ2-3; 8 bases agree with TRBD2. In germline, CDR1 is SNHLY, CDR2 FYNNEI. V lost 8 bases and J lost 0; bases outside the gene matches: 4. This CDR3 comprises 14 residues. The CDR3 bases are TGTGCCAGCCAGCGCGGGGGGAGCACAGATACGCAGTATTTT. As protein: CASQRGGSTDTQYF.

CDR3 amino acids: CASSLVRGGRLADTQYF. CDR3 bases: TGTGCCAGCAGCTTAGTCCGGGGGGGCCGTTTAGCAGATACGCAGTATTTT. The rearrangement links TRBV11-2 to TRBJ2-3; TRBD2 matches at 8 bases. The CDR3 runs 17 residues. V gave up 1 base and J gave up 4 bases; unmatched junction bases: 10. Germline CDR1 SGHAT, CDR2 FQNNGV.

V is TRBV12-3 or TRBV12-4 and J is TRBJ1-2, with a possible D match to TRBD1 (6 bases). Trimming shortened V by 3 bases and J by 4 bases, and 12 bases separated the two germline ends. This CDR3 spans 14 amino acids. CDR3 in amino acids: CASSFGRGAYGYTF. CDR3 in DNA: TGTGCCAGCAGTTTCGGCAGGGGTGCCTATGGCTACACCTTC.

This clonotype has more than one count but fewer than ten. The CDR3: CASSSRSRNQETQYF. CDR3 coding DNA: TGTGCCAGCAGTTCAAGGTCCCGGAACCAAGAGACCCAGTACTTC. The rearrangement joins TRBV3-1 to TRBJ2-5; D call uncertain. The V end was cut by 6 bases, the J end by 0 bases, with 14 bases between. CDR1 and CDR2 from the germline V gene are LGHDT and YNNKEL (reference sequence). The CDR3 runs to 15 residues.

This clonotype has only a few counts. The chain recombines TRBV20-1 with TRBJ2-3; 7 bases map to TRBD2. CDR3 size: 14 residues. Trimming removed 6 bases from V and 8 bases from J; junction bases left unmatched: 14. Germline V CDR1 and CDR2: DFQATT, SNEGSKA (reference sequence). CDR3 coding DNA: TGCAGTGCACCCCGAGCGGGGTCGTCCCCTACGCAGTATTTT. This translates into CSAPRAGSSPTQYF.

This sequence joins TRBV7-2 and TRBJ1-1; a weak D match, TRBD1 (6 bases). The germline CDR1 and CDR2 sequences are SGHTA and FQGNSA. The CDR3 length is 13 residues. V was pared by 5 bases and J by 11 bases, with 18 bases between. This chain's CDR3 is CASSPWGGQGAFF. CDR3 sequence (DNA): TGTGCCAGCAGCCCCTGGGGGGGTCAGGGGGCTTTCTTT.

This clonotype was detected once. CDR3 in amino acids: CATSEARGGTYNEQFF. The CDR3 DNA is TGTGCCACCAGTGAGGCTCGCGGGGGCACCTACAATGAGCAGTTCTTC. The V and J genes are TRBV24-1 and TRBJ2-1; tentative D call: TRBD2 (7 bases). V dropped 4 bases and J dropped 2 bases, with 14 bases sitting between them. CDR1 and CDR2 (germline): KGHDR, SFDVKD. The CDR3 sequence is 16 residues long.

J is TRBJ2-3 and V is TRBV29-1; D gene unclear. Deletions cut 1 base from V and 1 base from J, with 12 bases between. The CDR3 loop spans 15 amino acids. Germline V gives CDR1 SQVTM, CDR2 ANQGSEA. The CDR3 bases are TGCAGCGTTGAAGTGTCACCATACCGCACAGATACGCAGTATTTT. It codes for CSVEVSPYRTDTQYF.

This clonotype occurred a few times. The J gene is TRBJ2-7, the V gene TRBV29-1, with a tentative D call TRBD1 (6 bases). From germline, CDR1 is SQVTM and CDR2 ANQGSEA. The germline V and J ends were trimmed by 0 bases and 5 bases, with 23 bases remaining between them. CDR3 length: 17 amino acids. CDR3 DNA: TGCAGCGTTGAAGATCTTGACCTTCCCACAGGGATCCACGAGCAGTACTTC. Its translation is CSVEDLDLPTGIHEQYF.

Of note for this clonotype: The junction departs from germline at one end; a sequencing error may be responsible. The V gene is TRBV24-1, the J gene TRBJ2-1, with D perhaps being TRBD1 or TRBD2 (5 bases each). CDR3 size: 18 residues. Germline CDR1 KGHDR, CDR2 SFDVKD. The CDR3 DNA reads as TGTGCCATCAGTGACTCTACCTGGGACCGCAACTCCTACAATGAGCAGTTCTTC. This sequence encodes CAISDSTWDRNSYNEQFF.

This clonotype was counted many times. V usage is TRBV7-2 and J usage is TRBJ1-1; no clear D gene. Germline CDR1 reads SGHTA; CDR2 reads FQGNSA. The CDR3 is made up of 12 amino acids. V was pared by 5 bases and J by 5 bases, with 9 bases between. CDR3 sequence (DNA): TGTGCCAGCAGCCCCGGGAGAACTGAAGCTTTCTTT. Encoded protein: CASSPGRTEAFF.

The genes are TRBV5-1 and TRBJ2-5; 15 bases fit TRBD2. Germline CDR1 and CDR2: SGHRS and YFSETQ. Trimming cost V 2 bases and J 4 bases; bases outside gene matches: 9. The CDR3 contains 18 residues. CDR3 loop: CASSFGTSGGPQGETQYF. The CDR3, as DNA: TGCGCCAGCAGCTTCGGGACTAGCGGGGGGCCACAGGGAGAGACCCAGTACTTC.

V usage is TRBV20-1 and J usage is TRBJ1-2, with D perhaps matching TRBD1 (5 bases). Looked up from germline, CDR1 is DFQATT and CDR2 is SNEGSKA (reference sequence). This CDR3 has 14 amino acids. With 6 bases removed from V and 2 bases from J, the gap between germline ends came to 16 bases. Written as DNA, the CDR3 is TGCAGTGCCATTGATGGGAGGGGAAACTATGGCTACACCTTC. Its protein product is CSAIDGRGNYGYTF.

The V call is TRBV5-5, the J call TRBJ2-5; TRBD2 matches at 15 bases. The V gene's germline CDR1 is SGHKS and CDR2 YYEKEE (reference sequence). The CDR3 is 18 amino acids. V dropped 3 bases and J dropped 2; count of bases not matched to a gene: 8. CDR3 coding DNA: TGTGCCAGCAGCTCCGGACTAGCGGGGGGGCCGTGGCAAGAGACCCAGTACTTC. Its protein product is CASSSGLAGGPWQETQYF.

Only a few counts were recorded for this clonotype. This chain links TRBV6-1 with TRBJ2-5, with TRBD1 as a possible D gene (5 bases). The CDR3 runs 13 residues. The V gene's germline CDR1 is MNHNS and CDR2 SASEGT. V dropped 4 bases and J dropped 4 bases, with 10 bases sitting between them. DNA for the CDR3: TGTGCCAGCAGTGGGGGCTCTCGAGAGACCCAGTACTTC. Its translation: CASSGGSRETQYF.

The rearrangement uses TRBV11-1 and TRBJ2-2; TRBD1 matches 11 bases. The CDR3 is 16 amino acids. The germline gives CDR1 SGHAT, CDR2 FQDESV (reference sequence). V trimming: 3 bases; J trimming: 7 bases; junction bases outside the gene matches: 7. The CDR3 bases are TGTGCCAGCAGCTTCCGGGACAGGGGGTTCGGCGGGGAGCTGTTTTTT. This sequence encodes CASSFRDRGFGGELFF.

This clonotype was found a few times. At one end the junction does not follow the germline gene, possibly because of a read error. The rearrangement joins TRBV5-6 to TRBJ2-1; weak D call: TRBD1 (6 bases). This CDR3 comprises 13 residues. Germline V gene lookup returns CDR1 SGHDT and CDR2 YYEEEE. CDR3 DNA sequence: TGTGCCGGCAGCCCAGTGGGGGCCGATGAGCAGTTCTTC. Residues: CAGSPVGADEQFF.

The CDR3 coding sequence is TGTGCCAGCAGCCCCCCCACGGTTTTGAACACCGGGGAGCTGTTTTTT. Translation: CASSPPTVLNTGELFF. J is TRBJ2-2 and V is TRBV9; D is undetermined. The germline V and J ends were trimmed by 4 bases and 1 base, with 14 bases remaining between them. The CDR3 has 16 residues. The germline V gene encodes CDR1 SGDLS and CDR2 YYNGEE.

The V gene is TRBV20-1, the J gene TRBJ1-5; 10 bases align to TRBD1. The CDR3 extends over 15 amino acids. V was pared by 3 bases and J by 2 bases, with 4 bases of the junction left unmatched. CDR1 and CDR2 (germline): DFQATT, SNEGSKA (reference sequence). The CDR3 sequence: CSARLGTGGNQPQHF. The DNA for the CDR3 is TGCAGTGCTAGGCTGGGGACAGGGGGCAATCAGCCCCAGCATTTT.

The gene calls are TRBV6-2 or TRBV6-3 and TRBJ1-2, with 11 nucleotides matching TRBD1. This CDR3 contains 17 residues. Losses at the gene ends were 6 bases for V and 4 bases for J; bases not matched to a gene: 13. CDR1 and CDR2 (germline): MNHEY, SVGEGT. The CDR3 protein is CASSYARTGGSFYGYTF. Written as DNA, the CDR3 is TGTGCCAGCAGCTACGCCAGGACAGGGGGCTCGTTCTATGGCTACACCTTC.

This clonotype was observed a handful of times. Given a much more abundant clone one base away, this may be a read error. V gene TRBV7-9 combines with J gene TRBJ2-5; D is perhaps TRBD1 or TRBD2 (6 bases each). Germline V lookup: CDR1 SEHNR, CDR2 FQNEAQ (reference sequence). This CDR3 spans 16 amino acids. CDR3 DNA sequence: TGTGCCAGCCTACCAGACAGGATCTGGAGGGGAGAGGCCCAGTACTTC. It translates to CASLPDRIWRGEAQYF. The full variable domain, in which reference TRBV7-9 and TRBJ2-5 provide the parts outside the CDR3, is DTGVSQNPRHKITKRGQNVTFRCDPISEHNRLYWYRQTLGQGPEFLTYFQNEAQLEKSRLLSDRFSAERPKGSFSTLEIQRTEQGDSAMYLCASLPDRIWRGEAQYFGPGTRLLVL.